This TCR beta chain came from a study of T cell repertoires in cytomegalovirus infection. Study-wide results and caveats: The ex vivo response was dominated by HLA-C-restricted CMV-specific TCR beta clonotypes.

With respect to this clonotype: Its antigen is as yet unknown.

This CDR3 region has 15 residues. V dropped 1 base and J dropped 7 bases, with 14 bases sitting between them. TCRdb itself ran the reads through MiXCR, one entry per CDR3 protein. Of 700,000 to 950,000 distinct CDR3 sequences listed, around a third were seen once; the top ten hold roughly 12%. Here the sequenced sample was cultured CD8+ T cells from PBMCs, taken from culture after CMV antigen stimulation. The receptor was isolated from a human donor in good health (CMV status not recorded). Some clones in this sample may be carry-over from other donors' samples. The chain uses TRBV12-3 or TRBV12-4 and TRBJ2-4; perhaps TRBD1 as D (6 bases). The CDR3 nucleotides read TGTGCCAGCAGTTTAGAGGGGCAGGGGCGTAACATTCAGTACTTC. Its translation: CASSLEGQGRNIQYF.